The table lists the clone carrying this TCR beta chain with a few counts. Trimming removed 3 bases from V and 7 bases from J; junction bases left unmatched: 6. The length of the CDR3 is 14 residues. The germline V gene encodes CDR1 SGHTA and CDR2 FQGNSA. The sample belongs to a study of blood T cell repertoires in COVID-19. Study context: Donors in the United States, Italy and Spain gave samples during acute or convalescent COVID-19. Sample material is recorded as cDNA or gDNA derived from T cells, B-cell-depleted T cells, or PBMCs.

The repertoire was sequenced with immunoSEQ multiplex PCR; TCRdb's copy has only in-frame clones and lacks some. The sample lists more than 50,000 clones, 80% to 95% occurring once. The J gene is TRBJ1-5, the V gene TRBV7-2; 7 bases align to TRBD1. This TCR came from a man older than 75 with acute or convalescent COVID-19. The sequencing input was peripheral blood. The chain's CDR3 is CASSFPGGIQPQHF. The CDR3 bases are TGTGCCAGCAGCTTCCCAGGGGGGATACAGCCCCAGCATTTT.